This T cell receptor beta chain is from a study of metastatic and nonmetastatic thyroid tumors (dated by TCRdb to between 2020 and 2021). Background for the entire study: Repertoires from peripheral blood and from tumor or nodule tissue samples of malignant and benign thyroid patients were compared. General findings and caveats noted by the study authors: In both blood and tumor samples, malignant tumors were reported to have significantly higher TCR beta diversity than benign nodules.

None of the patients had been given any treatment before thyroid surgery. Using T-cell receptor beta sequencing, the researchers looked back retrospectively at clinical samples from patients, gathered between about 2012 and 2018. Library construction relied on PCR. TCRdb records Illumina HiSeq 4000 as the sequencer. High-throughput sequencing was used to profile the CDR3 region of the TCR beta-chain in every patient. Per the authors' processing: Drawing on CDR3 differences between clinicopathological groups, the researchers built a classifier meant to tell apart patients with distant-metastatic papillary thyroid cancer. To measure repertoire diversity the researchers used the Shannon index, while the Morisita-Horn index served to gauge how similar the tumor and blood repertoires were. TCRdb reanalyzed the raw reads on its own, using fastp at Q25 for trimming and MiXCR for clone calling, and kept in-frame beta chains. TCRdb's processing, not the study's, gives the V and J calls here. Present in this sample are more than 65,000 clones, approximately 14% of which were seen just once. Less than 8.5% of the sample is held by the ten biggest clonotypes.

Worth noting for this clone: There is no known antigen for this receptor. This clone may be a read error of a much larger clone one base away. Distinct nucleotide sequences in the sample also encode this CDR3.

Sequencing used blood. This clonotype was obtained from a male donor with papillary thyroid cancer or a benign thyroid nodule (not recorded which). Some clones in this sample may be carry-over from other donors' samples.

CDR3 region: CASSLQSDTQYF. The sequence in DNA is TGTGCCAGCAGCTTACAGTCTGATACGCAGTATTTT. The rearrangement combines TRBV7-2 with TRBJ2-3; the D gene cannot be named for sure. V and J lose 2 bases and 6 bases, and a span of 6 bases separates them. CDR1 and CDR2, per the germline V gene, are SGHTA and FQGNSA. Reading from cysteine to phenylalanine, the CDR3 counts 12 amino acids. The entry retains the CDR3 DNA only, 36 bases that are in frame from base 1.